This T cell receptor (beta chain) was retrieved from a study of cytomegalovirus exposure and HLA in healthy donors. Study conclusions and caveats: Specificity for CMV antigens was confirmed in vitro for a few of the CMV-associated chains. Associated with cytomegalovirus, according to the listing, were 150 to 200 TCR beta chains.

The repertoire was sequenced with immunoSEQ multiplex PCR; TCRdb's copy has only in-frame clones and lacks some. The sample carries under 250,000 clones, 85% to 90% recorded once. The CDR3 has 13 residues. Germline CDR1 reads MDHEN; CDR2 reads SYDVKM. J lost 8 bases, V lost 6 bases, and 8 bases had no gene match. With respect to this clone: What it recognizes is unknown.

Sequencing input: PBMCs. The chain uses TRBV28 and TRBJ1-1, with 8 bases that match TRBD1. The receptor comes from a man aged 18-30 years in good health and CMV-seronegative. The CDR3 region is CASREQGDVEAFF. The CDR3 region has the DNA TGTGCCAGCAGAGAACAGGGGGACGTAGAAGCTTTCTTT.